This T cell receptor (beta chain) was documented in a study of monozygotic twins with inflammatory bowel disease. TCRdb reprocessed the 5' RACE reads and stores each CDR3 protein as one record, lacking DNA. Its listing shows about 300,000 distinct CDR3 sequences. This CDR3 spans 11 amino acids. The sample comprised blood. V and J are TRBV21-1 and TRBJ2-1. TRBV21-1 is a pseudogene segment. The clonotype comes from a human donor with ulcerative colitis or Crohn's disease, or a healthy co-twin of an affected twin (not recorded which). CDR3 in amino acids: CASSKFHEQFF.